The 5 T cell receptor beta chains below come from one sample, sequenced in a study of shared clonotypes between healthy human individuals. Clones were read by immunoSEQ multiplex PCR, and TCRdb kept only the in-frame ones, dropping some. The table lists 2.3 million or so clones, just over 90% of them singletons. Sample: naive CD4+ T cells from PBMCs. Subset given: CD45RA+ positively selected. The receptors here all came from a man aged 18 to 29 in good health. Some clones in this sample may be carry-over from other donors' samples.

The chain employs TRBV10-3 and TRBJ2-1; tentative D call: TRBD2 (6 bases). The CDR3 spans 15 residues. V dropped 6 bases and J dropped 0 bases, with 12 bases sitting between them. In germline, CDR1 is ENHRY, CDR2 SYGVKD. The chain's CDR3 is CAIRGGRSSYNEQFF. The CDR3 DNA reads TGTGCCATCAGGGGAGGACGGAGCTCCTACAATGAGCAGTTCTTC.

The table lists this clone with a few counts. The chain uses TRBV5-4 and TRBJ1-1, with D possibly being TRBD1 (5 bases). Germline values: CDR1 SGHNT, CDR2 YYREEE (reference sequence). Trimming pared 3 bases from V and 5 bases from J, leaving 14 bases between. The CDR3 runs to 14 residues. The CDR3 DNA is TGTGCCAGCAGCTCGCCTTTGGGGGATACTGAAGCTTTCTTT. As protein: CASSSPLGDTEAFF.

J is TRBJ2-4 and V is TRBV5-1; D may be TRBD2 (6 bases). The CDR3 covers 15 residues. V gave up 5 bases and J gave up 0 bases, with 12 bases separating them. Germline V gene data show CDR1 as SGHRS and CDR2 as YFSETQ. This chain's CDR3 is CASRLAAGAKNIQYF. CDR3 coding DNA: TGCGCCAGCAGATTAGCGGCGGGAGCCAAAAACATTCAGTACTTC.

This chain connects TRBV4-2 to TRBJ1-1, with D unresolved. The V end was cut by 0 bases, the J end by 0 bases, with 5 bases between. This CDR3 has 14 amino acids. Germline V gene lookup returns CDR1 LGHNA and CDR2 YNFKEQ. The CDR3 DNA sequence: TGTGCCAGCAGCCAAGATCTGGTGAACACTGAAGCTTTCTTT. Protein: CASSQDLVNTEAFF.

The chain is built from TRBV7-9 and TRBJ1-1; a possible D gene is TRBD1 (5 bases). The CDR3 runs to 15 residues. Trimming stripped 1 base from V and 1 base from J, with 10 bases between. CDR1 SEHNR and CDR2 FQNEAQ come from the germline V gene (reference sequence). In DNA, the CDR3 is TGTGCCAGCAGCTTAGACCTCGGGGGGAACACTGAAGCTTTCTTT. Protein sequence: CASSLDLGGNTEAFF.